This T cell receptor (beta chain) was profiled in a study of T-cell reconstitution after alpha-beta-depleted transplantation in children. Study outcomes and limitations: As was reported, about two months after transplant, alpha-beta T cells came from several hundred expanded graft clones.

In its sample, this clonotype was seen many times. What it binds is unknown. Germline CDR1 SQVTM, CDR2 ANQGSEA. Losses at the gene ends were 8 bases for V and 1 base for J; bases not matched to a gene: 4. This CDR3 region has 13 residues. Library preparation (for TCRbeta) was performed with unique molecular identifiers. MiXCR, applied by TCRdb to the PCR reads, yields one record per CDR3 protein. Of 200,000 to 250,000 distinct CDR3 sequences in the sample, approximately 8.4% were seen once. The sequence derives from a male patient between 2 and 15 years old who had a stem cell transplant for acute myeloid leukemia, so the T cells may come from the graft donor. This chain uses TRBV29-1 with TRBJ2-3, with TRBD1 matching 9 bases. Sequences were derived from PBMCs, mostly from graft donor cells, sampled 360 days after TCRalphabeta/CD19-depleted stem cell transplant. The CDR3 loop reads CSYTGGRTDTQYF. The CDR3 DNA reads TGCAGCTACACAGGGGGCCGCACAGATACGCAGTATTTT.